These 23 T cell receptor beta chains were sequenced from one sample in a study of vaccination and CD4 T cells after COVID-19. Sequenced with the Oncomine TCR Beta short-read assay was DNA taken from cultured CD4+ T cells. MiXCR, applied by TCRdb to the PCR reads, yields one record per CDR3 protein. Of under 25,000 distinct CDR3 sequences in the sample, roughly 54% were seen once. Described treatment: roughly 11-day PBMC culture with coronavirus spike peptide pools or control peptides (ViraFEST assay). For these TCRs, the target antigens are not known. Sequencing input: CD4+ T cells from blood, cultured in vitro. The source is a human donor who had recovered from COVID-19.

This clonotype was recorded a few times. This chain connects TRBV20-1 to TRBJ2-3, with TRBD2 matching 9 bases. Unmatched junction bases numbered 14, after V lost 0 bases and J lost 7 bases. This CDR3 has 17 amino acids. Germline CDR1 reads DFQATT; CDR2 reads SNEGSKA (reference sequence). This CDR3 reads CSARDYRGSGSGNTQYF. In DNA, the CDR3 is TGCAGTGCTAGAGATTATAGGGGTAGCGGGAGTGGGAATACGCAGTATTTT.

The sample holds a few counts of this clonotype. CDR3 residues: CASKGVGGNSPLHF. The DNA for the CDR3 is TGCGCCAGCAAGGGAGTCGGGGGGAATTCACCCCTCCACTTT. This rearrangement joins TRBV5-1 to TRBJ1-6; the D gene is possibly TRBD1 (5 bases). Germline V lookup: CDR1 SGHRS, CDR2 YFSETQ. Deletions cut 6 bases from V and 7 bases from J, with 14 bases between. The CDR3 runs 14 residues.

The chain couples TRBV19 to TRBJ2-1, with 7 nucleotides matching TRBD2. CDR3 length: 13 amino acids. In germline, CDR1 is LNHDA, CDR2 SQIVND (reference sequence). V was pared by 3 bases and J by 9 bases, with 5 bases of the junction left unmatched. This CDR3 is CASSIGLGGEQFF. The CDR3 DNA sequence: TGTGCCAGTAGTATCGGACTAGGCGGTGAGCAGTTCTTC.

J is TRBJ1-1 and V is TRBV4-3, with D uncertain. From germline, CDR1 is LGHNA and CDR2 YSLEER. V lost 2 bases and J 0 bases, leaving 16 bases between the germline ends. The length of the CDR3 is 17 residues. The DNA of the CDR3 is TGCGCCAGCAGCCAAATGGGCGGCGCGCTGATGAACACTGAAGCTTTCTTT. Translated, it gives CASSQMGGALMNTEAFF.

This clonotype was recorded only once. This chain links TRBV11-2 with TRBJ2-3; tentatively, D is TRBD1 or TRBD2 (5 bases each). The CDR3 loop spans 15 amino acids. Germline CDR1 SGHAT, CDR2 FQNNGV. Trimming stripped 3 bases from V and 0 bases from J, with 10 bases between. The CDR3 protein is CASSFGGGSTDTQYF. CDR3 in DNA: TGTGCCAGCAGCTTTGGGGGTGGGAGCACAGATACGCAGTATTTT.

The CDR3 nucleotides are TGTGCCAGCAGTCGGGGGAGTCAGCCCCAGCATTTT. It is translated as CASSRGSQPQHF. This sequence joins TRBV6-2 or TRBV6-3 and TRBJ1-5, with TRBD1 as a possible D gene (5 bases). Germline CDR1 reads MNHEY; CDR2 reads SVGEGT. The CDR3 is made up of 12 amino acids. Between the trimmed V and J ends, which lost 5 bases and 6 bases, there was a span of 8 bases.

This clonotype occurred a few times. The chain carries TRBV11-2 and TRBJ2-7; D unclear. V lost 3 bases and J lost 5, with 14 bases in between. There are 14 residues in the CDR3. Germline CDR1 and CDR2: SGHAT and FQNNGV. The CDR3 here is CASSLAGALNEQYF. Here the CDR3 DNA reads TGTGCCAGCAGCTTGGCAGGCGCTTTGAACGAGCAGTACTTC. The whole variable domain, filled in from reference TRBV11-2 and TRBJ2-7, reads EAGVAQSPRYKIIEKRQSVAFWCNPISGHATLYWYQQILGQGPKLLIQFQNNGVVDDSQLPKDRFSAERLKGVDSTLKIQPAKLEDSAVYLCASSLAGALNEQYFGPGTRLTVT.

This clonotype was seen more than once but under ten times. The gene calls are TRBV18 and TRBJ1-2; the match to TRBD1 covers 9 bases. The CDR3 length is 16 residues. Trimming removed 6 bases from V and 1 base from J; junction bases left unmatched: 9. Germline V gene sequence: CDR1 KGHSH, CDR2 LQKENI. The CDR3 reads CASSPDGQGINYGYTF. For the CDR3, the DNA is TGTGCCAGCTCCCCCGATGGACAGGGGATTAACTATGGCTACACCTTC.

This chain joins TRBV3-1 and TRBJ2-5; D ambiguous. The CDR3 has 12 residues. Germline V CDR1 and CDR2: LGHDT, YNNKEL (reference sequence). Trimming cost V 8 bases and J 4 bases, with 11 bases left between them. The CDR3 nucleotides read TGTGCCAGCCTCGCAGGTAGAGAGACCCAGTACTTC. It encodes CASLAGRETQYF.

The chain combines TRBV30 with TRBJ1-1; no firm D call. The V and J ends lost 3 bases and 0 bases respectively, with 8 bases between them. This CDR3 comprises 13 residues. CDR1 GTSNPN and CDR2 SVGIG come from the germline V gene (reference sequence). CDR3 amino acids: CAWSPGMNTEAFF. The CDR3 region has the DNA TGTGCCTGGAGCCCGGGAATGAACACTGAAGCTTTCTTT.

This chain joins TRBV19 and TRBJ1-5; TRBD1 matches at 8 bases. Per germline, CDR1 LNHDA and CDR2 SQIVND (reference sequence). J was trimmed by 2 bases and V by 7 bases; bases with no gene match: 1. The CDR3 has 13 amino acids. As DNA, the CDR3 is TGTGCCAGTATGACAGGGGGCAATCAGCCCCAGCATTTT. This encodes CASMTGGNQPQHF. Based on the CDR3 plus reference TRBV19 and TRBJ1-5, the full variable domain is DGGITQSPKYLFRKEGQNVTLSCEQNLNHDAMYWYRQDPGQGLRLIYYSQIVNDFQKGDIAEGYSVSREKKESFPLTVTSAQKNPTAFYLCASMTGGNQPQHFGDGTRLSIL.

The chain uses TRBV12-3 or TRBV12-4 and TRBJ1-1; 10 bases agree with TRBD1. The CDR3 consists of 15 residues. V was pared by 8 bases and J by 7 bases, with 13 bases of the junction left unmatched. CDR3 loop: CASRHRDRGGREAFF. The CDR3 DNA sequence: TGTGCCAGCCGTCACCGGGACAGGGGAGGGCGTGAAGCTTTCTTT.

To note about this clonotype: Germline and junction disagree at one end, which may indicate a read error. The chain uses TRBV20-1 and TRBJ1-2, with 10 bases that match TRBD1. CDR3 length: 14 amino acids. Germline assignment: CDR1 DFQATT and CDR2 SNEGSKA (reference sequence). The CDR3 sequence is CSAIPGQGNYGHTF. CDR3 DNA: TGCAGTGCGATACCGGGACAGGGGAACTATGGCCACACCTTC.

This clonotype was observed a few times. V and J are TRBV2 and TRBJ1-1; TRBD1 might be the D (5 bases). Trimming shortened V by 4 bases and J by 3 bases, and 12 bases separated the two germline ends. Germline CDR1 SNHLY, CDR2 FYNNEI. This CDR3 has 14 residues. The CDR3: CASSVRGRDTEAFF. The CDR3 nucleotides read TGTGCCAGCAGTGTAAGGGGTAGGGACACTGAAGCTTTCTTT.

V and J are TRBV27 and TRBJ1-4, with unresolved D. CDR1 MNHEY and CDR2 SMNVEV come from the germline V gene (reference sequence). The CDR3 is 12 amino acids. V gave up 3 bases and J gave up 7 bases, with 6 bases separating them. The CDR3 DNA reads TGTGCCAGCAGTTTCTGGGGTGAAAAACTGTTTTTT. This codes for CASSFWGEKLFF.

V is TRBV7-3 and J is TRBJ2-1, with TRBD2 matching 12 bases. The germline gives CDR1 SGHTA, CDR2 FQGTGA. The CDR3 has 16 amino acids. Trimming took 3 bases from V and 2 from J; bases not matched to a gene: 2. DNA of the CDR3: TGTGCCAGCAGCTTTGGGACTAGCGGGCCCTACAATGAGCAGTTCTTC. It specifies CASSFGTSGPYNEQFF.

This sequence joins TRBV28 and TRBJ2-7, with TRBD1 matching 7 bases. The V gene end was trimmed by 5 bases and the J gene end by 6 bases; junction bases not matched to a gene: 7. From germline, CDR1 is MDHEN and CDR2 SYDVKM. CDR3 size: 13 residues. The CDR3 DNA reads as TGTGCCAGCAGTGACTGGACAGGACCCGAGCAGTACTTC. Protein sequence: CASSDWTGPEQYF.

This rearrangement joins TRBV30 to TRBJ2-3; D possibly corresponds to TRBD1 (6 bases). The CDR3 totals 14 residues. V gave up 4 bases and J gave up 2 bases, with 13 bases separating them. CDR1 GTSNPN and CDR2 SVGIG come from the germline V gene (reference sequence). CDR3 bases: TGTGCCTGGAAAGGACAGCCGAACACAGATACGCAGTATTTT. This translates into CAWKGQPNTDTQYF. Supplemented by reference TRBV30 and TRBJ2-3, the full variable domain reads SQTIHQWPATLVQPVGSPLSLECTVEGTSNPNLYWYRQAAGRGLQLLFYSVGIGQISSEVPQNLSASRPQDRQFILSSKKLLLSDSGFYLCAWKGQPNTDTQYFGPGTRLTVL.

The V and J genes are TRBV5-1 and TRBJ2-2; 8 bases align to TRBD2. Germline V lookup: CDR1 SGHRS, CDR2 YFSETQ. Unmatched junction bases numbered 5, after V lost 5 bases and J lost 2 bases. The CDR3 has 15 residues. As DNA, the CDR3 is TGCGCCAGCAGGTTAAGCGGGAGCAACACCGGGGAGCTGTTTTTT. Translating gives CASRLSGSNTGELFF.

This chain joins TRBV28 and TRBJ1-1; D is perhaps TRBD1 (5 bases). The CDR3 sequence is 15 residues long. The germline V and J ends were trimmed by 5 bases and 1 base, with 14 bases remaining between them. The germline CDR1 and CDR2 sequences are MDHEN and SYDVKM. CDR3 amino acids: CASSPPGPANTEAFF. The CDR3 DNA reads TGTGCCAGCAGTCCCCCAGGGCCCGCGAACACTGAAGCTTTCTTT.

CDR3 DNA: TGTGCCAGTAGTGCGCAGGACAGGGCATTAAGACAGCCCCAGCATTTT. This codes for CASSAQDRALRQPQHF. The V gene is TRBV19, the J gene TRBJ1-5; TRBD1 aligns across 8 bases. Germline V gene data show CDR1 as LNHDA and CDR2 as SQIVND (reference sequence). With V trimmed by 5 bases and J by 7 bases, 13 bases remained unmatched. The CDR3 spans 16 residues.

This clonotype appeared a few times. The genes are TRBV5-1 and TRBJ2-7, with D possibly matching TRBD2 (6 bases). Germline CDR1 and CDR2: SGHRS and YFSETQ. The CDR3 is 14 amino acids. V lost 9 bases to trimming and J lost 2 bases, with 18 bases between them. This chain's CDR3 is CATRTGVMTYEQYF. The CDR3 DNA sequence: TGCGCCACGCGCACGGGAGTTATGACCTACGAGCAGTACTTC.

V and J are TRBV7-2 and TRBJ2-7; D might be TRBD1 (5 bases). The CDR3 has 13 residues. The V and J ends lost 4 bases and 3 bases respectively, with 10 bases between them. Per germline, CDR1 SGHTA and CDR2 FQGNSA. In DNA, the CDR3 is TGTGCCAGCAGCTGGCTCGACAGCTACGAGCAGTACTTC. This gives the protein CASSWLDSYEQYF.